The 31 T cell receptor beta chains in this list originate from one sample, sequenced in a study of blood T cell repertoires in COVID-19. The method was immunoSEQ multiplex PCR; TCRdb's version includes in-frame clones alone and lacks a portion of them. The sample has under 250,000 clones, approximately 85% seen once; the top ten hold approximately 8.6%. Sample: PBMCs or T cells enriched from blood (not recorded which). The receptors derive from a woman aged 45-60 years with acute COVID-19.

V gene TRBV7-9 combines with J gene TRBJ1-3; weak D call: TRBD1 (5 bases). The CDR3 consists of 15 residues. The V end was cut by 3 bases, the J end by 3 bases, with 12 bases between. From germline, CDR1 is SEHNR and CDR2 FQNEAQ (reference sequence). Written as DNA, the CDR3 is TGTGCCAGCAGCTTGACAGCCCGGAGTGGAAACACCATATATTTT. Translated: CASSLTARSGNTIYF.

This clone was observed a few times. Different DNA sequences within this sample yield the same CDR3. The CDR3 loop reads CARRVAAGGPSAGELFF. The CDR3 bases are TGTGCCCGCCGCGTCGCGGCGGGGGGGCCTAGTGCCGGGGAGCTGTTTTTT. The chain carries TRBV9 and TRBJ2-2; TRBD2 matches at 9 bases. Losses at the gene ends were 10 bases for V and 6 bases for J; bases not matched to a gene: 19. Germline values: CDR1 SGDLS, CDR2 YYNGEE. The CDR3 sequence is 17 residues long.

J is TRBJ2-7 and V is TRBV7-9, with TRBD1 identical over 10 bases. Looked up from germline, CDR1 is SEHNR and CDR2 is FQNEAQ (reference sequence). The CDR3 is made up of 14 amino acids. V lost 4 bases to trimming and J lost 4 bases; unmatched junction nucleotides: 4. Here the CDR3 DNA reads TGTGCCAGCAGCTGGGACAGGGGAGAGTACGAGCAGTACTTC. Translation: CASSWDRGEYEQYF.

The J gene is TRBJ1-6, the V gene TRBV6-5; D is undetermined. There are 15 residues in the CDR3. V was cut by 5 bases and J by 9 bases, with 17 bases left in between. Germline V gene data show CDR1 as MNHEY and CDR2 as SVGAGI. CDR3 in amino acids: CASSPVRDRGSPLHF. The DNA for the CDR3 is TGTGCCAGCAGTCCGGTCCGGGATAGAGGTTCACCCCTCCACTTT.

This clone was detected only once. The chain couples TRBV9 to TRBJ2-3; weak D call: TRBD2 (5 bases). V was pared by 4 bases and J by 6 bases, with 12 bases between. CDR3 length: 13 amino acids. Germline lookup yields CDR1 SGDLS and CDR2 YYNGEE. In nucleotides, the CDR3 is TGTGCCAGCAGCCCGAGGGTCGTCGATACGCAGTATTTT. This gives the protein CASSPRVVDTQYF.

This clone was counted only a few times. CDR3 loop: CASSLRGTVTGELFF. The CDR3 nucleotides are TGTGCCAGCAGCCTCAGGGGTACGGTCACCGGGGAGCTGTTTTTT. The gene calls are TRBV7-3 and TRBJ2-2, with a weak D call TRBD1 (6 bases). This CDR3 comprises 15 residues. Germline CDR1 is SGHTA and CDR2 is FQGTGA. Trimming cost V 5 bases and J 4 bases, with 14 bases left between them.

V gene TRBV12-3 or TRBV12-4 combines with J gene TRBJ1-1; D gene unclear. This CDR3 is 13 amino acids long. Deletions cut 6 bases from V and 0 bases from J, with 8 bases between. This chain's CDR3 is CASSQTMNTEAFF. For the CDR3, the DNA is TGTGCCAGCAGCCAGACAATGAACACTGAAGCTTTCTTT.

V is TRBV5-1 and J is TRBJ2-7; 12 bases line up with TRBD2. With 0 bases clipped from V and 2 bases from J, the junction kept 6 bases outside the gene matches. Germline V gene lookup returns CDR1 SGHRS and CDR2 YFSETQ. The CDR3 covers 17 residues. CDR3 protein: CASSLGTSGGFTYEQYF. The CDR3 region has the DNA TGCGCCAGCAGCTTGGGTACTAGCGGGGGGTTCACCTACGAGCAGTACTTC.

The rearrangement uses TRBV6-1 and TRBJ1-5; D may be TRBD1 (6 bases). The CDR3 loop spans 14 amino acids. Trimming removed 10 bases from V and 0 bases from J, with 13 bases in between. CDR1 is MNHNS, CDR2 SASEGT, per germline. The CDR3 region is CATGGAYSNQPQHF. Written as DNA, the CDR3 is TGTGCCACGGGGGGCGCCTATAGCAATCAGCCCCAGCATTTT.

This clone was counted between two and nine times. J is TRBJ1-5 and V is TRBV30; no definite D call. Trimming removed 0 bases from V and 0 bases from J, with 3 bases in between. The CDR3 consists of 13 residues. The V gene's germline CDR1 is GTSNPN and CDR2 SVGIG (reference sequence). CDR3 in amino acids: CAWSVYSNQPQHF. In DNA, the CDR3 is TGTGCCTGGAGTGTATATAGCAATCAGCCCCAGCATTTT.

The V call is TRBV10-3, the J call TRBJ2-1, with 12 bases fitting TRBD2. Trimming at V came to 10 bases and at J to 7 bases, leaving 11 bases not matched to a gene. The CDR3 runs to 15 residues. Germline V gene lookup returns CDR1 ENHRY and CDR2 SYGVKD. The CDR3 region has the DNA TGTGCCACCTGTCCTAGCGGGGGGGCCAGGAATGAGCAGTTCTTC. Translated: CATCPSGGARNEQFF.

In this sample, this clone turned up a few times. The rearrangement joins TRBV19 to TRBJ1-2; a possible D gene is TRBD1 (5 bases). The CDR3 is 13 residues long. Trimming stripped 4 bases from V and 7 bases from J, with 13 bases between. Germline values: CDR1 LNHDA, CDR2 SQIVND (reference sequence). This CDR3 is CASSTPGVRGYTF. CDR3 bases: TGTGCCAGTAGTACCCCGGGGGTTCGTGGCTACACCTTC. Drawing the rest from reference TRBV19 and TRBJ1-2, the complete variable domain is DGGITQSPKYLFRKEGQNVTLSCEQNLNHDAMYWYRQDPGQGLRLIYYSQIVNDFQKGDIAEGYSVSREKKESFPLTVTSAQKNPTAFYLCASSTPGVRGYTFGSGTRLTVV.

CDR3 nucleotides: TGTGCCAGTAGTATACGGGAGAGGGCTCCAGATACGCAGTATTTT. Protein product: CASSIRERAPDTQYF. This chain connects TRBV19 to TRBJ2-3; TRBD2 might be the D (6 bases). CDR3 length: 15 amino acids. Germline assignment: CDR1 LNHDA and CDR2 SQIVND (reference sequence). V lost 2 bases and J lost 4, with 13 bases in between.

The chain carries TRBV14 and TRBJ1-2, with D hard to call. V lost 1 base to trimming and J lost 5 bases, with 8 bases between them. CDR3 length equals 13 residues. The V gene's germline CDR1 is SGHDN and CDR2 FVKESK. CDR3 DNA: TGTGCCAGCAGCCAAGGTGCGGGGTATGGCTACACCTTC. Translating gives CASSQGAGYGYTF.

The chain combines TRBV29-1 with TRBJ2-1, with 7 bases identical to TRBD2. Germline values: CDR1 SQVTM, CDR2 ANQGSEA. The CDR3 spans 13 residues. V was pared by 8 bases and J by 2 bases, with 6 bases of the junction left unmatched. Here the CDR3 DNA reads TGCAGCACCGAAGCGGGGCCCTACAATGAGCAGTTCTTC. This gives the protein CSTEAGPYNEQFF.

This rearrangement joins TRBV21-1 to TRBJ2-6; the table's D call, TRBD1, was not checked against the DNA. TRBV21-1 is marked as a pseudogene. The CDR3 runs 18 residues. CDR3 sequence reads: CASSPRTGEESGANVLTF. CDR3 sequence (DNA): TGTGCCAGCAGCCCGAGGACAGGGGAGGAATCTGGGGCCAACGTCCTGACTTTC.

The rearrangement joins TRBV27 to TRBJ2-3, with 9 bases that match TRBD2. CDR3 length equals 15 residues. Unmatched junction bases numbered 0, after V lost 2 bases and J lost 0 bases. CDR1 and CDR2 (germline): MNHEY, SMNVEV (reference sequence). For the CDR3, the DNA is TGTGCCAGCAGTTTAACTAGCGGGAGCACAGATACGCAGTATTTT. It specifies CASSLTSGSTDTQYF.

The chain employs TRBV6-6 and TRBJ2-2, with a tentative D call TRBD1 (5 bases). The CDR3 covers 15 residues. Germline assignment: CDR1 MNHNY and CDR2 SVGAGI (reference sequence). V lost 7 bases and J 0 bases, leaving 12 bases between the germline ends. In nucleotides, the CDR3 is TGTGCCAGCACCCCAGGGCCGACGAACACCGGGGAGCTGTTTTTT. Its protein product is CASTPGPTNTGELFF.

DNA of the CDR3: TGTGCCAGTAGTATGGACGGAAAGGGAGGTTCACCCCTCCACTTT. This codes for CASSMDGKGGSPLHF. The chain links TRBV19 to TRBJ1-6, with D unresolved. The V gene lost 3 bases and the J gene lost 9 bases, with 15 bases spanning the gap. Germline lookup yields CDR1 LNHDA and CDR2 SQIVND (reference sequence). The CDR3 has 15 amino acids.

J is TRBJ1-2 and V is TRBV10-3; TRBD1 agrees at 7 bases. CDR3 size: 14 residues. Germline CDR1 and CDR2: ENHRY and SYGVKD. The trim removed 0 bases at V and 6 bases at J, leaving 4 bases unmatched. CDR3 sequence: CAISESGGSNGYTF. CDR3 in DNA: TGTGCCATCAGTGAGTCAGGGGGCTCAAATGGCTACACCTTC.

CDR3 amino acids: CASSRQLNYGYTF. In nucleotides, the CDR3 is TGTGCCAGCAGCCGACAGCTTAACTATGGCTACACCTTC. The chain couples TRBV5-4 to TRBJ1-2, with D possibly TRBD1 on 5 matching bases. The CDR3 is made up of 13 amino acids. V was cut by 4 bases and J by 1 base, with 8 bases left in between. CDR1 SGHNT and CDR2 YYREEE come from the germline V gene (reference sequence).

This clone was seen a few times. The chain links TRBV19 to TRBJ2-7, with no clear D. Trimming shortened V by 0 bases and J by 1 base, and 4 bases separated the two germline ends. Per germline, CDR1 LNHDA and CDR2 SQIVND (reference sequence). The CDR3 length is 13 residues. CDR3 sequence (DNA): TGTGCCAGTAGTATAGAAGCTTCCTACGAGCAGTACTTC. Its protein product is CASSIEASYEQYF.

The chain couples TRBV5-1 to TRBJ1-5; the D gene is possibly TRBD1 (5 bases). Germline-derived CDR1 and CDR2 are SGHRS and YFSETQ. Deletions cut 0 bases from V and 4 bases from J, with 11 bases between. The CDR3 sequence is 15 residues long. This chain's CDR3 is CASSLDGGVNQPQHF. CDR3 nucleotide sequence: TGCGCCAGCAGCTTGGACGGGGGAGTGAATCAGCCCCAGCATTTT. The full variable domain, completed using reference TRBV5-1 and TRBJ1-5, is KAGVTQTPRYLIKTRGQQVTLSCSPISGHRSVSWYQQTPGQGLQFLFEYFSETQRNKGNFPGRFSGRQFSNSRSEMNVSTLELGDSALYLCASSLDGGVNQPQHFGDGTRLSIL.

The chain uses TRBV2 and TRBJ1-1; D perhaps matches TRBD1 (6 bases). Germline CDR1 reads SNHLY; CDR2 reads FYNNEI. Trimming removed 5 bases at V and 2 bases at J, with 21 bases between. This CDR3 has 17 amino acids. This CDR3 reads CASSPLTFTGSNTEAFF. The CDR3 coding sequence is TGTGCCAGCAGTCCGCTTACTTTCACAGGGAGCAACACTGAAGCTTTCTTT.

The chain recombines TRBV7-9 with TRBJ1-2, with 9 bases lining up with TRBD1. The CDR3 length is 16 residues. Trimming cost V 5 bases and J 8 bases; bases outside gene matches: 15. Germline assignment: CDR1 SEHNR and CDR2 FQNEAQ (reference sequence). For the CDR3, the DNA is TGTGCCAGCAGCCCTCTACCGACCGGGACAGGGTTAGGCTACACCTTC. Encoded protein: CASSPLPTGTGLGYTF.

This chain uses TRBV6-2 or TRBV6-3 with TRBJ2-7; 8 bases are a match to TRBD1. From germline, CDR1 is MNHEY and CDR2 SVGEGT. CDR3 size: 21 residues. V trimming: 0 bases; J trimming: 0 bases; junction bases outside the gene matches: 19. The CDR3 here is CASSYSTVGQGHQKSSYEQYF. The CDR3 bases are TGTGCCAGCAGTTACTCCACCGTTGGACAGGGACACCAAAAGAGCTCCTACGAGCAGTACTTC.

This sequence joins TRBV7-2 and TRBJ2-1; TRBD2 matches at 8 bases. Germline lookup yields CDR1 SGHTA and CDR2 FQGNSA. CDR3 length: 14 residues. Germline trimming cut 6 bases from V and 13 bases from J; bases unmatched to any gene: 14. In DNA form, the CDR3 reads TGTGCCAGCAGGTTCACCGCCACTAGCGGCGTTCAGTTCTTC. Its protein is CASRFTATSGVQFF.

The rearrangement joins TRBV19 to TRBJ1-4, with 9 positions matching TRBD1. J lost 2 bases, V lost 3 bases, and 1 base had no gene match. This CDR3 is built from 15 residues. Per the germline V gene, CDR1 is LNHDA and CDR2 is SQIVND (reference sequence). CDR3 protein: CASSMDRGTNEKLFF. The CDR3 DNA reads as TGTGCCAGTAGTATGGACAGGGGTACTAATGAAAAACTGTTTTTT.

This clone was detected once. The V gene is TRBV11-3, the J gene TRBJ2-1; D is unresolved. The CDR3 sequence is 12 residues long. Trimming cost V 5 bases and J 5 bases, with 7 bases left between them. Looked up from germline, CDR1 is SGHNT and CDR2 is YENEEA. In DNA, the CDR3 is TGTGCCAGCAGCCCACAAGACAATGAGCAGTTCTTC. Protein product: CASSPQDNEQFF.

This clone has a single count. The chain couples TRBV12-5 to TRBJ2-7, with TRBD1 matching over 9 bases. With 5 bases clipped from V and 3 bases from J, the junction kept 2 bases outside the gene matches. CDR3 size: 13 residues. Germline lookup yields CDR1 LGHNT and CDR2 FRNRAP. CDR3 nucleotide sequence: TGTGCTAGTGGTCCGGGACAGGGCTACGAGCAGTACTTC. The encoded protein is CASGPGQGYEQYF.

V usage is TRBV4-2 and J usage is TRBJ1-3; a weak D match, TRBD1 (5 bases). The V gene's germline CDR1 is LGHNA and CDR2 YNFKEQ. This CDR3 contains 14 residues. With 2 bases removed from V and 3 bases from J, the gap between germline ends came to 8 bases. CDR3 bases: TGTGCCAGCAGCCAACTAGGGGATGGAAACACCATATATTTT. Amino acid sequence: CASSQLGDGNTIYF.